This entry lists 24 T cell receptor beta chains sequenced from one sample in a study of T cell changes during pregnancy in multiple sclerosis. Only in-frame clones appear in the TCRdb table, and some are missing; sequencing was by immunoSEQ multiplex PCR. The table shows fewer than 30,000 clones, with 85% to 95% occurring only once. The source was CD4+ T cells from peripheral blood mononuclear cells, collected in the first trimester of pregnancy. These receptors were collected from a female donor with multiple sclerosis, enrolled in a pregnancy study.

Written as DNA, the CDR3 is TGTGCCACCAGCAGCGTGGGACAGGGGGAATATCGCGATGAGCAGTTCTTC. Translating gives CATSSVGQGEYRDEQFF. The chain is built from TRBV15 and TRBJ2-1; 11 positions match TRBD1. V lost 3 bases to trimming and J lost 8 bases; unmatched junction nucleotides: 12. This CDR3 spans 17 amino acids. CDR1 and CDR2 (germline): LNHNV, YYDKDF (reference sequence).

The V call is TRBV7-9, the J call TRBJ1-4; D ambiguous. The germline V and J ends were trimmed by 1 base and 0 bases, with 9 bases remaining between them. This CDR3 region has 16 residues. Germline V CDR1 and CDR2: SEHNR, FQNEAQ (reference sequence). Here the CDR3 DNA reads TGTGCCAGCAGCTTAGACGCGGCCGCAACTAATGAAAAACTGTTTTTT. This codes for CASSLDAAATNEKLFF.

This chain joins TRBV29-1 and TRBJ1-1; 7 bases fit TRBD1. Germline CDR1 reads SQVTM; CDR2 reads ANQGSEA. The CDR3 has 16 amino acids. Trimming took 1 base from V and 1 from J; bases not matched to a gene: 9. This CDR3 is CSVEVGRGRTNTEAFF. The CDR3 DNA reads as TGCAGCGTTGAAGTGGGTAGGGGGCGGACGAACACTGAAGCTTTCTTT.

The genes are TRBV6-4 and TRBJ1-5; the match to TRBD1 covers 7 bases. This CDR3 comprises 12 residues. Germline loops: CDR1 MRHNA, CDR2 SNTAGT. V was pared by 9 bases and J by 7 bases, with 6 bases of the junction left unmatched. The CDR3 nucleotides are TGTGCCAGGAGACAGGGACGACAGCCCCAGCATTTT. As protein: CARRQGRQPQHF.

The rearrangement joins TRBV28 to TRBJ1-4; no clear D gene. Deletions cut 7 bases from V and 5 bases from J, with 14 bases between. The CDR3 consists of 14 residues. CDR1 is MDHEN and CDR2 is SYDVKM in the germline V gene. Here the CDR3 DNA reads TGTGCCAGCACCTCCCTGGAGGTAAATGAAAAACTGTTTTTT. Protein: CASTSLEVNEKLFF.

The chain couples TRBV7-2 to TRBJ1-4; TRBD1 matches 8 bases. V shed 2 bases, J shed 8 bases, and the junction held 4 bases outside the gene matches. Germline V gene lookup returns CDR1 SGHTA and CDR2 FQGNSA. The CDR3 extends over 14 amino acids. The CDR3 protein is CASSLRSGGEKLFF. CDR3 in DNA: TGTGCCAGCAGCTTACGTTCAGGGGGCGAAAAACTGTTTTTT.

This clone was picked up one time. The J gene is TRBJ1-1, the V gene TRBV7-2; D perhaps matches TRBD1 (6 bases). CDR1 is SGHTA and CDR2 is FQGNSA in the germline V gene. The length of the CDR3 is 14 residues. The ends were cut back, 2 bases at V and 5 bases at J, with 12 bases in the middle. The CDR3 DNA follows: TGTGCCAGCAGCTTAATCAGGGGTGAGACTGAAGCTTTCTTT. Amino acid sequence: CASSLIRGETEAFF.

The chain recombines TRBV5-4 with TRBJ1-1; a weak D match, TRBD1 (5 bases). CDR1 is SGHNT and CDR2 is YYREEE in the germline V gene (reference sequence). This CDR3 contains 12 residues. Trimming pared 2 bases from V and 11 bases from J, leaving 13 bases between. The CDR3 region is CASSFLGARAFF. As DNA, the CDR3 is TGTGCCAGCAGCTTTCTAGGGGCGCGGGCTTTCTTT.

The CDR3, as DNA: TGTGCCAGTGGCAAAGCCGTCGGGGGGGCCTGGGGGGCCCTCCACTTT. Translation gives CASGKAVGGAWGALHF. The chain couples TRBV19 to TRBJ1-6; possible D gene TRBD1, 6 bases. Germline CDR1 is LNHDA and CDR2 is SQIVND (reference sequence). Between the trimmed V and J ends, which lost 8 bases and 14 bases, there was a span of 28 bases. CDR3 size: 16 residues.

This clone was seen a single time. The J gene is TRBJ1-2, the V gene TRBV10-3; tentative D call: TRBD1 (5 bases). Trimming shortened V by 7 bases and J by 2 bases, and 8 bases separated the two germline ends. The CDR3 consists of 12 residues. Germline V gene data show CDR1 as ENHRY and CDR2 as SYGVKD. The CDR3 nucleotides are TGTGCCATCAACCAGGGAAACTATGGCTACACCTTC. Protein: CAINQGNYGYTF.

This rearrangement joins TRBV7-9 to TRBJ1-1, with 8 bases fitting TRBD1. The V segment lost 4 bases and the J segment 5 bases; nucleotides outside the gene matches: 9. The CDR3 is 15 amino acids. CDR1 is SEHNR, CDR2 FQNEAQ, per germline (reference sequence). CDR3 nucleotide sequence: TGTGCCAGCAGCTCCCCTCGGACAGGGTGGACTGAAGCTTTCTTT. It codes for CASSSPRTGWTEAFF.

The chain links TRBV2 to TRBJ1-1; the D is unclear. The length of the CDR3 is 11 residues. The V gene lost 7 bases and the J gene lost 0 bases, with 3 bases spanning the gap. Germline V lookup: CDR1 SNHLY, CDR2 FYNNEI. Written as DNA, the CDR3 is TGTGCCAGCACCTTGAACACTGAAGCTTTCTTT. Translation: CASTLNTEAFF.

V gene TRBV14 combines with J gene TRBJ2-5; D call uncertain. Looked up from germline, CDR1 is SGHDN and CDR2 is FVKESK. The CDR3 is 13 amino acids. V was shortened by 0 bases and J by 7 bases, with 9 bases between the two germline ends. The DNA of the CDR3 is TGTGCCAGCAGCCAAGATGACATCCGGACCCAGTACTTC. This codes for CASSQDDIRTQYF.

The V and J genes are TRBV27 and TRBJ2-7; tentative D call: TRBD1 (6 bases). This CDR3 has 15 residues. The germline V gene has CDR1 MNHEY and CDR2 SMNVEV (reference sequence). V lost 2 bases to trimming and J lost 0 bases, with 11 bases between them. CDR3 sequence: CASSLQGSSSYEQYF. DNA of the CDR3: TGTGCCAGCAGTTTACAGGGGTCGAGCTCCTACGAGCAGTACTTC.

The chain couples TRBV5-1 to TRBJ1-2, with a tentative D call TRBD1 (6 bases). CDR3 length equals 14 residues. Trimming removed 4 bases from V and 5 bases from J, with 15 bases in between. The germline V gene encodes CDR1 SGHRS and CDR2 YFSETQ. The CDR3 spells CASSLGQIDYGYTF. The CDR3 DNA reads TGCGCCAGCAGCCTTGGACAGATTGATTATGGCTACACCTTC.

This chain uses TRBV4-3 with TRBJ1-6, with TRBD1 matching 8 bases. V was clipped by 0 bases and J by 7 bases; unmatched bases: 11. There are 18 residues in the CDR3. Germline values: CDR1 LGHNA, CDR2 YSLEER. The CDR3 spells CASSQDLAGGAWNSPLHF. The CDR3, as DNA: TGCGCCAGCAGCCAAGATTTAGCAGGGGGCGCTTGGAATTCACCCCTCCACTTT.

The chain couples TRBV19 to TRBJ1-2; no firm D call. V was trimmed by 3 bases and J by 0 bases, leaving 11 bases between them. This CDR3 has 15 residues. Germline V gene data show CDR1 as LNHDA and CDR2 as SQIVND (reference sequence). The CDR3 sequence is CASSIAGSPNYGYTF. The CDR3 DNA sequence: TGTGCCAGTAGTATCGCGGGGTCCCCTAACTATGGCTACACCTTC. The whole variable domain, filled in from reference TRBV19 and TRBJ1-2, reads DGGITQSPKYLFRKEGQNVTLSCEQNLNHDAMYWYRQDPGQGLRLIYYSQIVNDFQKGDIAEGYSVSREKKESFPLTVTSAQKNPTAFYLCASSIAGSPNYGYTFGSGTRLTVV.

The CDR3 protein is CASSPRRQGDTEAFF. For the CDR3, the DNA is TGTGCCAGCTCACCACGGAGACAGGGTGACACTGAAGCTTTCTTT. The rearrangement links TRBV18 to TRBJ1-1, with 7 bases that match TRBD1. Trimming cost V 1 base and J 3 bases; bases outside gene matches: 5. The CDR3 contains 15 residues. Germline V lookup: CDR1 KGHSH, CDR2 LQKENI.

V and J are TRBV7-6 and TRBJ1-1; 8 nucleotides match TRBD1. This CDR3 is 13 amino acids long. The germline CDR1 and CDR2 sequences are SGHVS and FNYEAQ. Trimming took 4 bases from V and 3 from J; bases not matched to a gene: 1. CDR3 nucleotide sequence: TGTGCCAGCAGCTCACAGGGGGACACTGAAGCTTTCTTT. Translated: CASSSQGDTEAFF.

The chain carries TRBV4-1 and TRBJ2-7; D is unclear. CDR1 and CDR2 from the germline V gene are MGHRA and YSYEKL. The CDR3 is 15 residues long. Trimming shortened V by 4 bases and J by 0 bases, and 13 bases separated the two germline ends. CDR3 DNA: TGCGCCAGCAGCCTGGAGAACTGGAGCTCCTACGAGCAGTACTTC. Amino acids: CASSLENWSSYEQYF.

In this sample, this clone turned up once. The rearrangement joins TRBV7-2 to TRBJ1-3, with D tentatively TRBD1 (6 bases). The V end lost 4 bases, the J end lost 4 bases, and 14 bases lay between the germline ends. Looked up from germline, CDR1 is SGHTA and CDR2 is FQGNSA. The CDR3 loop spans 15 amino acids. The CDR3 DNA reads TGTGCCAGCAGCTGGACAGCTGGTGGGGGAAACACCATATATTTT. Encoded protein: CASSWTAGGGNTIYF.

The rearrangement uses TRBV5-4 and TRBJ1-1; no definite D call. The CDR3 covers 14 residues. V lost 0 bases and J 1 base, leaving 7 bases between the germline ends. Germline-derived CDR1 and CDR2 are SGHNT and YYREEE (reference sequence). CDR3 DNA sequence: TGTGCCAGCAGCTTGGATCCAGAGAACACTGAAGCTTTCTTT. Translation: CASSLDPENTEAFF. The full variable domain, rest sourced from reference TRBV5-4 and TRBJ1-1, is ETGVTQSPTHLIKTRGQQVTLRCSSQSGHNTVSWYQQALGQGPQFIFQYYREEENGRGNFPPRFSGLQFPNYSSELNVNALELDDSALYLCASSLDPENTEAFFGQGTRLTVV.

The chain joins TRBV5-6 to TRBJ1-2, with TRBD1 matching 7 bases. Germline CDR1 and CDR2: SGHDT and YYEEEE. This CDR3 is 12 amino acids long. Trimming took 0 bases from V and 8 from J; bases not matched to a gene: 1. DNA of the CDR3: TGTGCCAGCAGCTTGGGAGGGGGCGGCTACACCTTC. This gives the protein CASSLGGGGYTF.

The chain has TRBV7-2 and TRBJ2-1; 10 positions agree with TRBD2. This CDR3 is 17 amino acids long. Germline V CDR1 and CDR2: SGHTA, FQGNSA. V shed 3 bases, J shed 8 bases, and the junction held 13 bases outside the gene matches. The CDR3: CASSLEASGGVPDEQFF. CDR3 in DNA: TGTGCCAGCAGCTTGGAGGCCAGCGGGGGGGTACCGGATGAGCAGTTCTTC.